One sample yielded the 11 T cell receptor beta chains listed below, sequenced in a study of blood T cells in healthy people across ages. Primers used in a second PCR of about 6 to 11 cycles were a sample-barcoded 5' primer and a J-beta primer mix. TCRdb fed the 5' RACE reads into MiXCR, producing one record per CDR3 protein. The data show around 400,000 distinct CDR3 sequences, about 55% seen once. The specimen was blood. All receptors come from a man in his 60s in good health.

This chain connects TRBV6-2 or TRBV6-3 to TRBJ1-2; D gene uncertain. The CDR3 covers 12 residues. Trimming took 4 bases from V and 4 from J, leaving 7 bases between them. Germline assignment: CDR1 MNHEY and CDR2 SVGEGT. The CDR3 sequence: CASSLTLYGYTF. In DNA form, the CDR3 reads TGTGCCAGCAGTTTAACACTCTATGGCTACACCTTC.

The chain has TRBV28 and TRBJ2-7; 9 positions match TRBD2. In germline, CDR1 is MDHEN, CDR2 SYDVKM. V shed 4 bases and J 4 bases; nucleotides not matched to a gene: 5. The CDR3 totals 14 residues. The CDR3 loop reads CASSSLSGRYEQYF. CDR3 bases: TGTGCCAGCAGTTCGCTAAGCGGGAGGTACGAGCAGTACTTC.

As concerns this clonotype: At one of its ends the junction is not consistent with the germline gene, which may arise from a read error. The gene calls are TRBV28 and TRBJ2-1; D ambiguous. CDR3 size: 11 residues. The germline CDR1 and CDR2 sequences are MDHEN and SYDVKM. The CDR3 region is CASSLRAERFF. The CDR3 bases are TGTGCCAGCAGTTTACGAGCTGAGCGGTTCTTC.

This clonotype has just a few counts. A much larger clone differs by one base, so this may be a read error. The chain uses TRBV3-1 and TRBJ2-7; D call uncertain. The CDR3 is made up of 11 amino acids. Trimming cost V 1 base and J 5 bases, with 3 bases left between them. Per the germline V gene, CDR1 is LGHDT and CDR2 is YNNKEL (reference sequence). The CDR3 spells CASSQGDEQYF. In DNA, the CDR3 is TGTGCCAGCAGCCAAGGGGACGAGCAGTACTTC.

J is TRBJ1-2 and V is TRBV28; no clear D. Germline-derived CDR1 and CDR2 are MDHEN and SYDVKM. Deletions cut 6 bases from V and 2 bases from J, with 10 bases between. This CDR3 region has 13 residues. The CDR3: CASSFDINYGYTF. In DNA, the CDR3 is TGTGCCAGCAGCTTCGATATAAACTATGGCTACACCTTC.

This clonotype appeared many times. The chain joins TRBV13 to TRBJ2-4; D possibly corresponds to TRBD1 (6 bases). Between the trimmed V and J ends, which lost 5 bases and 0 bases, there was a span of 17 bases. Germline V gives CDR1 PRHDT, CDR2 FYEKMQ (reference sequence). This CDR3 comprises 17 residues. Here the CDR3 DNA reads TGTGCCAGCAGCGGACAGCCATTCAGGGGAGCCAAAAACATTCAGTACTTC. This sequence encodes CASSGQPFRGAKNIQYF. Using reference TRBV13 and TRBJ2-4 for the parts outside the CDR3, the full variable domain is AAGVIQSPRHLIKEKRETATLKCYPIPRHDTVYWYQQGPGQDPQFLISFYEKMQSDKGSIPDRFSAQQFSDYHSELNMSSLELGDSALYFCASSGQPFRGAKNIQYFGAGTRLSVL.

This clonotype was seen a single time. The J gene is TRBJ2-3, the V gene TRBV20-1; 8 bases line up with TRBD1. Trimming cost V 6 bases and J 3 bases; bases outside gene matches: 11. The CDR3 has 15 amino acids. Germline lookup yields CDR1 DFQATT and CDR2 SNEGSKA (reference sequence). The CDR3 region has the DNA TGCAGTGCCCACAGCCCTGGGACAGGAACAGATACGCAGTATTTT. This codes for CSAHSPGTGTDTQYF.

Note on this clonotype: At one boundary the junction diverges from the germline segment, which might be a read error. The chain combines TRBV20-1 with TRBJ1-5; a weak D match, TRBD1 (5 bases). CDR3 length: 16 amino acids. Per the germline V gene, CDR1 is DFQATT and CDR2 is SNEGSKA (reference sequence). The CDR3 nucleotides are TGCAGTGCAGCTCAGGTTGGGGGTCTCCTAAATCAGCCTCAGCATTTT. Residues: CSAAQVGGLLNQPQHF.

The V and J genes are TRBV29-1 and TRBJ2-5, with 7 bases identical to TRBD2. V shed 4 bases, J shed 4 bases, and the junction held 15 bases outside the gene matches. The germline V gene has CDR1 SQVTM and CDR2 ANQGSEA. CDR3 length equals 16 residues. CDR3 nucleotide sequence: TGCAGCGTTGGGGGAGGGGCGCTACTGGGGTTAGAGACCCAGTACTTC. Its protein product is CSVGGGALLGLETQYF.

There are a few counts of this clonotype. The chain links TRBV13 to TRBJ2-7, with TRBD1 matching 7 bases. The CDR3 contains 15 residues. J lost 0 bases, V lost 5 bases, and 7 bases had no gene match. Germline CDR1 and CDR2: PRHDT and FYEKMQ (reference sequence). The CDR3 loop reads CASSLGQAFSYEQYF. The CDR3 nucleotides read TGTGCCAGCAGCCTTGGACAGGCCTTCTCCTACGAGCAGTACTTC.

The chain recombines TRBV9 with TRBJ2-7; 10 positions match TRBD2. Per the germline V gene, CDR1 is SGDLS and CDR2 is YYNGEE. The CDR3 is 17 residues long. J lost 3 bases, V lost 3 bases, and 12 bases had no gene match. CDR3 bases: TGTGCCAGCAGCGGGAGCTCCAGGACTAGCGGCTACTACGAGCAGTACTTC. This gives the protein CASSGSSRTSGYYEQYF.